The clone carrying this T cell receptor (beta chain) was picked up many times. The CDR3 is 14 amino acids. V was clipped by 5 bases and J by 8 bases, with 18 bases between them. This entry comes from a study of CD8 T cells in ankylosing spondylitis. TCRdb used MiXCR to reprocess the 5' RACE reads, holding one entry per CDR3 protein. The table has roughly 240,000 distinct CDR3 sequences, approximately 7.6% seen once. The sequence was collected from a female donor with ankylosing spondylitis or in good health (not recorded which). The chain has TRBV12-3 or TRBV12-4 and TRBJ1-2; D may be TRBD1 (5 bases). Material: blood, either unsorted or a sorted T cell fraction (not recorded which). The CDR3 here is CASSRDGGSGGYTF. CDR3 coding DNA: TGTGCCAGCAGTCGGGACGGGGGTAGTGGGGGCTACACCTTC.